Following are 8 T cell receptor beta chains from one sample sequenced in a study of blood T cell repertoires in COVID-19. Clones were sequenced by immunoSEQ multiplex PCR, and TCRdb holds only the in-frame ones, with some missing. The data contain about 260,000 clones, around 82% of them singletons. Source material: peripheral blood. The receptor set was obtained from a human donor in a cohort sampled during active COVID-19.

As concerns this clone: The same CDR3 arises from other DNA sequences in this sample as well. V usage is TRBV3-1 (or the pseudogene TRBV3-2) and J usage is TRBJ2-1; 11 bases align to TRBD2. There are 15 residues in the CDR3. Germline lookup yields CDR1 LGHDT and CDR2 YNNKEL (reference sequence). J was trimmed by 5 bases and V by 2 bases; bases with no gene match: 2. The CDR3 here is CASSQRLAGNNEQFF. As DNA, the CDR3 is TGTGCCAGCAGCCAAAGACTAGCGGGGAACAATGAGCAGTTCTTC.

The chain links TRBV28 to TRBJ1-2; D possibly corresponds to TRBD1 (5 bases). The V end was cut by 8 bases, the J end by 6 bases, with 16 bases between. Germline lookup yields CDR1 MDHEN and CDR2 SYDVKM. CDR3 length: 13 residues. The CDR3 here is CASWHQEGDGYTF. In DNA, the CDR3 is TGTGCCAGCTGGCACCAGGAAGGGGATGGCTACACCTTC.

The chain recombines TRBV12-3 or TRBV12-4 with TRBJ2-7, with a possible D match to TRBD2 (6 bases). With 2 bases removed from V and 8 bases from J, the gap between germline ends came to 13 bases. The CDR3 sequence is 13 residues long. CDR3 sequence reads: CASSLSGGVQQYF. As DNA, the CDR3 is TGTGCCAGCAGTTTATCTGGCGGGGTGCAGCAGTACTTC.

The J gene is TRBJ1-1, the V gene TRBV3-1 (or the pseudogene TRBV3-2); D possibly corresponds to TRBD1 (5 bases). Germline V lookup: CDR1 LGHDT, CDR2 YNNKEL (reference sequence). Trimming removed 1 base at V and 4 bases at J, with 13 bases between. This CDR3 has 15 residues. For the CDR3, the DNA is TGTGCCAGCAGCCAAGCCAGACTCGGGGGCACTGAAGCTTTCTTT. Translation: CASSQARLGGTEAFF.

The chain carries TRBV5-1 and TRBJ2-1; TRBD2 agrees at 11 bases. Per the germline V gene, CDR1 is SGHRS and CDR2 is YFSETQ. The CDR3 spans 14 residues. The ends lost 6 bases at V and 5 bases at J; junction bases unmatched: 4. CDR3 in amino acids: CASIPTSGNNEQFF. CDR3 DNA: TGCGCCAGCATCCCGACTAGCGGGAACAATGAGCAGTTCTTC.

The chain joins TRBV4-2 to TRBJ2-1; TRBD2 might be the D (5 bases). CDR1 is LGHNA and CDR2 is YNFKEQ in the germline V gene. The CDR3 covers 15 residues. V lost 0 bases, J lost 4 bases, and 10 bases lay in between. CDR3 region: CASSQDIAIYNEQFF. CDR3 nucleotide sequence: TGTGCCAGCAGCCAAGATATAGCGATTTACAATGAGCAGTTCTTC.

V and J are TRBV4-1 and TRBJ2-3; maybe TRBD2 (6 bases). CDR3 length: 14 residues. From germline, CDR1 is MGHRA and CDR2 YSYEKL. Trimming stripped 3 bases from V and 1 base from J, with 8 bases between. CDR3 bases: TGCGCCAGCAGCCAGGCTAGCGGCACAGATACGCAGTATTTT. The encoded protein is CASSQASGTDTQYF.

This chain joins TRBV25-1 and TRBJ2-5; 7 bases fit TRBD1. The CDR3 runs to 14 residues. The ends lost 6 bases at V and 2 bases at J; junction bases unmatched: 6. Germline V CDR1 and CDR2: MGHDK, SYGVNS. CDR3 amino acids: CASSEQGIQETQYF. The CDR3 coding sequence is TGTGCCAGCAGCGAACAGGGGATACAAGAGACCCAGTACTTC.